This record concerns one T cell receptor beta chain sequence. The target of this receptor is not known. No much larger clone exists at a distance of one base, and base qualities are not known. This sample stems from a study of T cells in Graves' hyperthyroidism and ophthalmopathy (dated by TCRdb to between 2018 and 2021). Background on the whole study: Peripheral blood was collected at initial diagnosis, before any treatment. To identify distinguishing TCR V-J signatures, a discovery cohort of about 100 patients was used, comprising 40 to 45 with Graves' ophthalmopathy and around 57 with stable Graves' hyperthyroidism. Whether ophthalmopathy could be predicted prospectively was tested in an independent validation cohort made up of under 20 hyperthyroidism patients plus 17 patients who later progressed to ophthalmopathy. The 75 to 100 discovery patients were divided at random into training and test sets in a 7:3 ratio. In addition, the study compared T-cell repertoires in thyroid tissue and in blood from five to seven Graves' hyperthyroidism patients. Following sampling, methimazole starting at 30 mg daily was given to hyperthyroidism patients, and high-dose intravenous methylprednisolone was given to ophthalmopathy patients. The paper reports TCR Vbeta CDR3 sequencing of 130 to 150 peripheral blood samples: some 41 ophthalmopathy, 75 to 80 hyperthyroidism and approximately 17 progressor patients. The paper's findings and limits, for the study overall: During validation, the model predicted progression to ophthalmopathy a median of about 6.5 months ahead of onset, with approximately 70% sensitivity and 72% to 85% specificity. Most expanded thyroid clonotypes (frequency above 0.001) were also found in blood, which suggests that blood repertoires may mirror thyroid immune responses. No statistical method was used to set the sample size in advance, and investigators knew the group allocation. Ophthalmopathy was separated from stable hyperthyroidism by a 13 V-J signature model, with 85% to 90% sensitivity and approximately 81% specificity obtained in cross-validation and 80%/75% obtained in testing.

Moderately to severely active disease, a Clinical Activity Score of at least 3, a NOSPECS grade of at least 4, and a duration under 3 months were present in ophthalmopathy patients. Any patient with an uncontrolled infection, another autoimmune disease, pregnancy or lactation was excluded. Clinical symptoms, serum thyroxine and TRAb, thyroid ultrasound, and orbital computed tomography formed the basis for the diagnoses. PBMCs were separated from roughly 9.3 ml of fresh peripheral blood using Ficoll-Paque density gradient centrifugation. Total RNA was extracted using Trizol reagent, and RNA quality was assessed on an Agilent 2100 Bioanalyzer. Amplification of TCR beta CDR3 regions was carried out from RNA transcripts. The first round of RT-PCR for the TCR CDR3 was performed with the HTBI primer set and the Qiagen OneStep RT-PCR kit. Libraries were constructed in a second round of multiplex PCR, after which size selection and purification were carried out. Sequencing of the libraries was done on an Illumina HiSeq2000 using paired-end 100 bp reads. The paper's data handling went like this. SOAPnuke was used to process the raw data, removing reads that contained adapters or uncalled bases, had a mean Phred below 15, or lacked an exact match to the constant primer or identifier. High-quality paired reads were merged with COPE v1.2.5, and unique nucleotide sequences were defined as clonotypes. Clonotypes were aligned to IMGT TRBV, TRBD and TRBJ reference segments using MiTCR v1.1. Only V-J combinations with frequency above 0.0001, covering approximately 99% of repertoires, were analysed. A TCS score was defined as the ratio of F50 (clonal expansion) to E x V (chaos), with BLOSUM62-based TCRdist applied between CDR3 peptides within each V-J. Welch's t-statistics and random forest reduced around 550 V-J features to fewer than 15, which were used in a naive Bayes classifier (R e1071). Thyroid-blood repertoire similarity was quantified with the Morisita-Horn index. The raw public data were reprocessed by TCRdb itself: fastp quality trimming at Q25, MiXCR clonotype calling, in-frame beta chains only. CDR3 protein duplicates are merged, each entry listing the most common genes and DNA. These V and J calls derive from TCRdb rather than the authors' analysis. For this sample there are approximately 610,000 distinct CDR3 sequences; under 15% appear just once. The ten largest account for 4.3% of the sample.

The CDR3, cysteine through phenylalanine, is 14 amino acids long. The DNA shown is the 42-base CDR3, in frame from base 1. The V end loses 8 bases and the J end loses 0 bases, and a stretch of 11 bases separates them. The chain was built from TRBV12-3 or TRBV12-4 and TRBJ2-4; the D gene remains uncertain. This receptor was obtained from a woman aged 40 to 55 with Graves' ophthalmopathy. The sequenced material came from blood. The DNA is TGTGCCAGCCATGAACCCCTAGCCAAAAACATTCAGTACTTC. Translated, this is CASHEPLAKNIQYF.